This T cell receptor (beta chain) was observed in a study of blood T cell repertoires in COVID-19. On the study more broadly: Specimens from acute and convalescent COVID-19 originated in the United States, Italy and Spain. T cells, B-cell-depleted T cells, or PBMCs supplied cDNA or gDNA.

Unmatched junction bases numbered 5, after V lost 8 bases and J lost 5 bases. CDR1 MGHDK and CDR2 SYGVNS come from the germline V gene. The CDR3 is 12 residues long. Profiled with immunoSEQ multiplex PCR; TCRdb holds only in-frame clones, not every one. The sample lists a few hundred thousand clones; approximately 88% were seen once. This sequence was found in a middle-aged man with acute or convalescent COVID-19. Sample: peripheral blood. This rearrangement joins TRBV25-1 to TRBJ1-2; TRBD1 agrees at 7 bases. The CDR3 spells CASSGTEYGYTF. The CDR3 nucleotides are TGTGCCAGCTCCGGGACAGAGTATGGCTACACCTTC.